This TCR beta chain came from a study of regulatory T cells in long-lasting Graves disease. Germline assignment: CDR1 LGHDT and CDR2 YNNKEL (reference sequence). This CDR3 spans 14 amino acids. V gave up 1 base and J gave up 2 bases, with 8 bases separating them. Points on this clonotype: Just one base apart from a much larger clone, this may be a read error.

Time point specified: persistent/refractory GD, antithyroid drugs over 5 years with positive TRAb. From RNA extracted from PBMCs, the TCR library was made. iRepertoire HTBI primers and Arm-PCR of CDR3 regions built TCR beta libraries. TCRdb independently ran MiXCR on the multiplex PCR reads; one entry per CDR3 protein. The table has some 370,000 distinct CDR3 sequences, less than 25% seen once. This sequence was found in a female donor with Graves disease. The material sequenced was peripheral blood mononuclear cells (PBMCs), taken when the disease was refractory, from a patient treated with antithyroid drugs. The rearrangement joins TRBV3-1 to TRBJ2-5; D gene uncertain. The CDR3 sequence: CASSQGIAQETQYF. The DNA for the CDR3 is TGTGCCAGCAGCCAAGGTATAGCTCAAGAGACCCAGTACTTC.